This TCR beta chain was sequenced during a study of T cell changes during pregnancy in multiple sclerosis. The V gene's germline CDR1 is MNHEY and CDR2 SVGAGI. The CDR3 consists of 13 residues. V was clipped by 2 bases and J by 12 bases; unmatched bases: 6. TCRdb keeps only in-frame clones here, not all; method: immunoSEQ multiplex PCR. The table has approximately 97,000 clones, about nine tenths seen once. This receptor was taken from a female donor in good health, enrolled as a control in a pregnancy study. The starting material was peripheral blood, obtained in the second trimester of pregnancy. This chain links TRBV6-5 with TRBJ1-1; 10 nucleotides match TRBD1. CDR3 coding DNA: TGTGCCAGCAGTTACATGGGACAGGGGATAACTTTCTTT. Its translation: CASSYMGQGITFF.